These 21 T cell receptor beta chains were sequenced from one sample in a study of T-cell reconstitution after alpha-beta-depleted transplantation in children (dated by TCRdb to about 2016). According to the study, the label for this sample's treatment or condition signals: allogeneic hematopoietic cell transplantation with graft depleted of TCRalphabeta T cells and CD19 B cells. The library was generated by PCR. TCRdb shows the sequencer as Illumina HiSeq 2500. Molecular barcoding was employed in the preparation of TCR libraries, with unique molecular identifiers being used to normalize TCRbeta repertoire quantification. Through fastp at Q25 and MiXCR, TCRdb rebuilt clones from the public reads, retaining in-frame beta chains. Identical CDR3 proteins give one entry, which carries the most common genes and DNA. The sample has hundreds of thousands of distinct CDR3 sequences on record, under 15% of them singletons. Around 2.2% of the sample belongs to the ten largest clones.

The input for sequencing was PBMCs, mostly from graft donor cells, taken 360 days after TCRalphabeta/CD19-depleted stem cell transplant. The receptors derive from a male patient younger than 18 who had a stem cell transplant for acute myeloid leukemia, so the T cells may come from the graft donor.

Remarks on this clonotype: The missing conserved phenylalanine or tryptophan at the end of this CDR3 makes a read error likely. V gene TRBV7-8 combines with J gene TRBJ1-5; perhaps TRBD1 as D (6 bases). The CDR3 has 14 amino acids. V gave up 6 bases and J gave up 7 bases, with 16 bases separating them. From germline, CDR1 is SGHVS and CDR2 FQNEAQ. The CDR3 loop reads CASSQGRGSQPQHV. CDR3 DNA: TGTGCCAGCAGTCAGGGCAGGGGAAGCCAGCCCCAGCATGTT.

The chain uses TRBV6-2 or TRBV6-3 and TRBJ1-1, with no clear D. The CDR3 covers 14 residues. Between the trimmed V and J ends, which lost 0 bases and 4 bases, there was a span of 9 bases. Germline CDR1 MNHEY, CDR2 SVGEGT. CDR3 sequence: CASSYSKLGTEAFF. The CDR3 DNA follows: TGTGCCAGCAGTTACTCGAAGTTGGGCACTGAAGCTTTCTTT.

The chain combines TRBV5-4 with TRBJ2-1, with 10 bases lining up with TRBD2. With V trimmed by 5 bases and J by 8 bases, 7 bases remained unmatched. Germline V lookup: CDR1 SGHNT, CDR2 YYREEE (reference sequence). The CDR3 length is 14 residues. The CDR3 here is CASSSPSGSYEQFF. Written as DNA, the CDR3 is TGTGCCAGCAGTTCTCCTAGCGGGAGCTATGAGCAGTTCTTC.

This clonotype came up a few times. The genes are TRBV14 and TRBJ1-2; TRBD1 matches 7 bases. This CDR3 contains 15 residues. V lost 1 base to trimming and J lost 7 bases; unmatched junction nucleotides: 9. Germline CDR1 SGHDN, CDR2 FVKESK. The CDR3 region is CASSQGQGKVSGYTF. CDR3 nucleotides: TGTGCCAGCAGCCAAGGACAGGGAAAGGTGTCTGGCTACACCTTC.

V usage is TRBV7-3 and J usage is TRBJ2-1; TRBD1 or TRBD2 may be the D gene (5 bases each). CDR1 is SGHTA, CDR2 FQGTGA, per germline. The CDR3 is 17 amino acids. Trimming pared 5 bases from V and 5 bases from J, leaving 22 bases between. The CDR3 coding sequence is TGTGCCAGCAGCAAACACTCCGGGGACCATATCAACAATGAGCAGTTCTTC. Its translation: CASSKHSGDHINNEQFF.

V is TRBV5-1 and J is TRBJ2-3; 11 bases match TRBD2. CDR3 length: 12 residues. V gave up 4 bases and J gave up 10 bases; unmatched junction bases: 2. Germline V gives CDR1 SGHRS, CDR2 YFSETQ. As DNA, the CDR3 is TGCGCCAGCAGCGTGGGACTAGCGGCGCAGTATTTT. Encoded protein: CASSVGLAAQYF.

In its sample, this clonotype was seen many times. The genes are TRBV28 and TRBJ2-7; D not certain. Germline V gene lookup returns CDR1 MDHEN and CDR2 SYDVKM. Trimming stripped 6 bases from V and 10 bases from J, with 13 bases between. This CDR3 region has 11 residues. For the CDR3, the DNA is TGTGCCAGCAGCCCCGGTGGCGGCCAGTACTTC. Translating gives CASSPGGGQYF.

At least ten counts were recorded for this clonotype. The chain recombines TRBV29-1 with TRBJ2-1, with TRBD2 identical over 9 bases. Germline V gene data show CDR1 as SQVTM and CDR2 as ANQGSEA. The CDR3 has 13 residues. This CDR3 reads CSDSSGNYNEQFF. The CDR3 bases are TGCAGTGACTCTAGCGGGAACTACAATGAGCAGTTCTTC.

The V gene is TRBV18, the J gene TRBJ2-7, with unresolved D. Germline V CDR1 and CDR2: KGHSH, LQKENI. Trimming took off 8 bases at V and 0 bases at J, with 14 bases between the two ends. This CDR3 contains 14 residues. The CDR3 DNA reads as TGTGCCAGCGCGAAAGCCCATCGCTCCTACGAGCAGTACTTC. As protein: CASAKAHRSYEQYF.

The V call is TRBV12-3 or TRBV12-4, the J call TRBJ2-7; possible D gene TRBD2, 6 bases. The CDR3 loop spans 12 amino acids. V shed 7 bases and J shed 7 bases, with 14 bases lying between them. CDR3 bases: TGTGCCAGCAACGTCCCCGCGGGGGAGCAGTACTTC. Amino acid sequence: CASNVPAGEQYF.

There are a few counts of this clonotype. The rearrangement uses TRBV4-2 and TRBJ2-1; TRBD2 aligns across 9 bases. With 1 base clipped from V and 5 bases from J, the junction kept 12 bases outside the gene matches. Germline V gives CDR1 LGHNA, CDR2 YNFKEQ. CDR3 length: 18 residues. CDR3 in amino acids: CASSQGVQVAGVDNEQFF. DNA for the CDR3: TGTGCCAGCAGCCAAGGGGTACAGGTAGCGGGAGTTGACAATGAGCAGTTCTTC.

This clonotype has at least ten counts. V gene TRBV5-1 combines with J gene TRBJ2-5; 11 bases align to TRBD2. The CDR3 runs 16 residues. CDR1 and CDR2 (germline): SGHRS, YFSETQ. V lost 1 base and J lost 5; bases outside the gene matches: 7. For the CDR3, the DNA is TGCGCCAGCAGCTTGTCGCTAGCGGGAGGCGTTGAGACCCAGTACTTC. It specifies CASSLSLAGGVETQYF.

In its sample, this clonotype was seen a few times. The CDR3 loop reads CASSLLSDFYYEQYF. CDR3 sequence (DNA): TGCGCCAGCAGCTTGTTGTCAGACTTTTACTACGAGCAGTACTTC. This chain uses TRBV5-1 with TRBJ2-7; D gene ambiguous. CDR3 length equals 15 residues. Germline loops: CDR1 SGHRS, CDR2 YFSETQ. The V end lost 1 base, the J end lost 3 bases, and 14 bases lay between the germline ends.

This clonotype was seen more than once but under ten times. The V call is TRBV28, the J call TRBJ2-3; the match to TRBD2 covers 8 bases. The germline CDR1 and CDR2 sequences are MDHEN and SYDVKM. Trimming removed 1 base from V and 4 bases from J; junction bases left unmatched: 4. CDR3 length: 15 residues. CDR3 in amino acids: CASSLSGRGPDTQYF. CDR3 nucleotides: TGTGCCAGCAGTTTATCCGGGAGGGGTCCAGATACGCAGTATTTT.

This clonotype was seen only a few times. The CDR3 sequence is CASSQDPDRAVNEQFF. The CDR3 coding sequence is TGCGCCAGCAGCCAAGATCCCGACAGGGCTGTCAATGAGCAGTTCTTC. V and J are TRBV4-3 and TRBJ2-1; 7 nucleotides line up with TRBD1. Germline CDR1 is LGHNA and CDR2 is YSLEER. The CDR3 covers 16 residues. With V trimmed by 0 bases and J by 6 bases, 8 bases remained unmatched.

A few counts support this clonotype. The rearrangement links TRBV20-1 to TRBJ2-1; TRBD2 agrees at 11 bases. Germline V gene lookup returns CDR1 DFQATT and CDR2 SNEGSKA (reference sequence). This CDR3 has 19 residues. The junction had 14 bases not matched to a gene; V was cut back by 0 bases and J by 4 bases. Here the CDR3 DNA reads TGCAGTGCTAGAGATGAGGCGCGTGCTAGCGGGAGGAGGTACAATGAGCAGTTCTTC. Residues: CSARDEARASGRRYNEQFF.

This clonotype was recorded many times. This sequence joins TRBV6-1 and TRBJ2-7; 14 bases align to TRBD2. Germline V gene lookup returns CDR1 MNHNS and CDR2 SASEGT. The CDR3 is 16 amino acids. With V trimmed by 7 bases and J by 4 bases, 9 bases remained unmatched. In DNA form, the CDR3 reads TGTGCCAGCAACCGACTAGCGGGAGGGTATCGGTACGAGCAGTACTTC. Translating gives CASNRLAGGYRYEQYF.

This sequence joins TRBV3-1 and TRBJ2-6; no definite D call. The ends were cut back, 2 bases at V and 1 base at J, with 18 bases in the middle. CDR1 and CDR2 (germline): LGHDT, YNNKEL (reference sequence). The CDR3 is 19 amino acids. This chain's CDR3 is CASSQLLRATRSGANVLTF. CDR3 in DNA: TGTGCCAGCAGCCAACTTCTCCGGGCTACAAGATCTGGGGCCAACGTCCTGACTTTC.

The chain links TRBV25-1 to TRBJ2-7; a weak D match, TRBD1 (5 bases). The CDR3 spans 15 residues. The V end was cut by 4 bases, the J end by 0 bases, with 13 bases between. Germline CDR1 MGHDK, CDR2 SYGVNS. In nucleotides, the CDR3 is TGTGCCAGCAGTGCCGAGGACAATTTCTCCTACGAGCAGTACTTC. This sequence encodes CASSAEDNFSYEQYF.

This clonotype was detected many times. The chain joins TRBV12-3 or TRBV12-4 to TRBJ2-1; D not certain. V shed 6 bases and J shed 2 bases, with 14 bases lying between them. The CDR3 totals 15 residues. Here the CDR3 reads CASSLLSSPYNEQFF. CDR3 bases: TGTGCCAGCAGCCTTCTCTCTTCCCCCTACAATGAGCAGTTCTTC.

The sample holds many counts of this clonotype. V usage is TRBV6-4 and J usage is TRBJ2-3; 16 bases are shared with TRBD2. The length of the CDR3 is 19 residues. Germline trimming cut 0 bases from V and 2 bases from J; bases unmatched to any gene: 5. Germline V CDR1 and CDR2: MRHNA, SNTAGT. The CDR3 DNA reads TGTGCCAGCAGTGACTCGGGACTAGCGGGAGGGCCTGACACAGATACGCAGTATTTT. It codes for CASSDSGLAGGPDTDTQYF.